This paragraph reports one TCR beta chain. Its specificity is unknown. The source of the sample is a study of T cells expressing NK-cell markers. Study in general: The study drew TCR beta repertoires from sorted CD3+CD56+NKG2C+, CD3+CD56+NKG2C- and CD3+CD56-NKG2C+ T cells. Out of eight donors sequenced, seven tested HCMV-seropositive and the remaining one seronegative. Study-wide results and caveats: Among a few donors, these clonotypes also ranked first in the CD3+CD56-NKG2C+ fraction.

The germline V gene has CDR1 KGHSH and CDR2 LQKENI. CDR3 length: 14 residues. After re-calling the 5' RACE reads, TCRdb lists one entry per CDR3 protein, DNA absent. This listing includes a few hundred thousand distinct CDR3 sequences. This sequence was found in a man aged 18 to 30 in good health. The sample taken for sequencing was blood T cells: a sorted CD56 or NKG2C T cell subset, CD4+ or CD8+ T cells, or bulk PBMC T cells (not recorded which). The chain has TRBV18 and TRBJ2-7; absent DNA, TCRdb's TRBD1 call cannot be checked. The CDR3: CASSPQDRAGEQYF.